This TCR beta chain came from a study of blood T cell repertoires in COVID-19. Study-level background: Before being deemed recovered, Cohort 3 donors had two negative PCRs, clearance, or symptom resolution.

This study enrolled people aged roughly 18 to 90 from under 25 US geographic areas. Cohorts were based on clinical histories the participants reported. TCRdb keeps only in-frame clones here, not all; method: immunoSEQ multiplex PCR. The profile shows 350,000 to 450,000 clones, about 89% of them singletons. The CDR3 is made up of 15 amino acids. Trimming left V 8 bases short and J 3 bases short, with 17 bases between. CDR1 SEHNR and CDR2 FQNEAQ come from the germline V gene (reference sequence). The receptor's source is a man aged 35 to 55 in a cohort exposed to, infected with or recovered from COVID-19 (not recorded which). Material for sequencing was PBMCs or T cells enriched from blood (not recorded which). This chain joins TRBV7-9 and TRBJ2-1; perhaps TRBD1 as D (7 bases). This chain's CDR3 is CASGPSGGNYNEQFF. The CDR3 nucleotides read TGTGCCAGCGGCCCCTCAGGGGGGAACTACAATGAGCAGTTCTTC. Full variable domain (rest looked up from reference TRBV7-9 and TRBJ2-1): DTGVSQNPRHKITKRGQNVTFRCDPISEHNRLYWYRQTLGQGPEFLTYFQNEAQLEKSRLLSDRFSAERPKGSFSTLEIQRTEQGDSAMYLCASGPSGGNYNEQFFGPGTRLTVL.